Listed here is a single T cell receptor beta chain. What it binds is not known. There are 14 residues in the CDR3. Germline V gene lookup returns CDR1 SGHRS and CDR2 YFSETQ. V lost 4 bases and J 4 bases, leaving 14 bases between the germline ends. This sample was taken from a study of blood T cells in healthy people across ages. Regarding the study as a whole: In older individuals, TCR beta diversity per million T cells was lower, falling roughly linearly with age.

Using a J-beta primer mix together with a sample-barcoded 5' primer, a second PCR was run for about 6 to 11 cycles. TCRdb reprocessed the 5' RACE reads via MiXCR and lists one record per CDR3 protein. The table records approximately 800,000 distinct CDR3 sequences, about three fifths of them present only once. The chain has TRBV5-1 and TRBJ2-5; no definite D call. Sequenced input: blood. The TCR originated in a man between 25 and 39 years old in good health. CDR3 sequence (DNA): TGCGCCAGCAGCAACACAGCCTCCACAGAGACCCAGTACTTC. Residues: CASSNTASTETQYF.